This TCR beta chain emerged from a study of metastatic and nonmetastatic thyroid tumors. All patients reached thyroid surgery having received no treatment beforehand. This clone was found many times. TCRdb re-clonotyped the PCR reads through MiXCR. This table has fewer than 40,000 clones, roughly a sixth appearing once. This CDR3 has 13 amino acids. Trimming cost V 5 bases and J 2 bases, with 8 bases left between them. Germline V lookup: CDR1 SSHAT, CDR2 FNYEAQ (reference sequence). Sequencing input: blood. The rearrangement links TRBV7-7 to TRBJ2-3; tentative D call: TRBD2 (5 bases). The source is a male donor with papillary thyroid cancer or a benign thyroid nodule (not recorded which). Some clones in this sample may be carry-over from other donors' samples. The CDR3 protein is CASSPGNTDTQYF. CDR3 coding DNA: TGTGCCAGCAGCCCCGGGAACACAGATACGCAGTATTTT.